One sample yielded the 30 T cell receptor beta chains listed below, sequenced in a study of CD4 T cells in relation to SARS-CoV-2 and coronaviruses. Unexposed donor CD4+ T cells date from about 2011-2018, before the COVID-19 pandemic. Isolation of CD4+ T cells took place after approximately 10 days in culture. These receptors' targets are unknown. Method: immunoSEQ multiplex PCR; TCRdb's copy keeps in-frame clones and lacks some. This sample has almost 20,000 clones, with 70% to 90% found just once. Sequencing was carried out using CD4+ T cells from PBMCs, cultured in vitro. The receptors stem from a human donor in good health.

The V gene is TRBV25-1, the J gene TRBJ2-1; D perhaps matches TRBD2 (6 bases). CDR3 length: 14 residues. In germline, CDR1 is MGHDK, CDR2 SYGVNS. Trimming left V 2 bases short and J 7 bases short, with 12 bases between. CDR3 amino acids: CASSEGGRRNEQFF. The CDR3 nucleotides are TGTGCCAGCAGTGAAGGAGGGAGAAGGAATGAGCAGTTCTTC.

The rearrangement joins TRBV5-1 to TRBJ1-1; possible D gene TRBD1, 5 bases. V lost 4 bases and J lost 1, with 11 bases in between. CDR1 is SGHRS and CDR2 is YFSETQ in the germline V gene. This CDR3 region has 14 residues. In DNA form, the CDR3 reads TGCGCCAGCAGCCGCCCACAGGCGAACACTGAAGCTTTCTTT. Its translation: CASSRPQANTEAFF.

This clone was observed once. The chain's CDR3 is CASSLLKETQYF. In DNA form, the CDR3 reads TGTGCCAGCAGTCTCCTAAAAGAGACCCAGTACTTC. This sequence joins TRBV27 and TRBJ2-5; D remains ambiguous. CDR3 size: 12 residues. V was clipped by 5 bases and J by 3 bases, with 7 bases between them. Germline V lookup: CDR1 MNHEY, CDR2 SMNVEV (reference sequence).

The chain recombines TRBV3-1 (or the pseudogene TRBV3-2) with TRBJ1-1; D remains unclear. This CDR3 contains 12 residues. Per the germline V gene, CDR1 is LGHDT and CDR2 is YNNKEL (reference sequence). V was pared by 1 base and J by 4 bases, with 4 bases between. CDR3: CASSQAATEAFF. In DNA, the CDR3 is TGTGCCAGCAGCCAAGCTGCCACTGAAGCTTTCTTT.

The chain links TRBV3-1 (or the pseudogene TRBV3-2) to TRBJ1-2, with D perhaps TRBD1 (5 bases). Germline CDR1 reads LGHDT; CDR2 reads YNNKEL (reference sequence). The CDR3 totals 13 residues. Trimming pared 1 base from V and 3 bases from J, leaving 6 bases between. CDR3 region: CASSQAGHYGYTF. DNA for the CDR3: TGTGCCAGCAGCCAAGCAGGGCACTATGGCTACACCTTC.

The CDR3 DNA reads as TGTGCCAGCAGTAGGACAGGAACCGGGGAGCTGTTTTTT. Protein product: CASSRTGTGELFF. The rearrangement joins TRBV6-2 or TRBV6-3 to TRBJ2-2, with TRBD1 matching 7 bases. CDR1 MNHEY and CDR2 SVGEGT come from the germline V gene. The V and J ends lost 5 bases and 5 bases, in that order; junction bases with no gene match: 2. The CDR3 spans 13 residues.

This chain joins TRBV5-4 and TRBJ1-2; no definite D call. Germline V CDR1 and CDR2: SGHNT, YYREEE (reference sequence). This CDR3 contains 16 residues. Trimming pared 2 bases from V and 0 bases from J, leaving 14 bases between. DNA for the CDR3: TGTGCCAGCAGCTTTGGAGGGCGGGAAGCTAACTATGGCTACACCTTC. Amino acids: CASSFGGREANYGYTF.

The chain uses TRBV9 and TRBJ2-3, with 11 bases fitting TRBD2. V shed 0 bases, J shed 2 bases, and the junction held 8 bases outside the gene matches. This CDR3 has 18 residues. CDR1 and CDR2 from the germline V gene are SGDLS and YYNGEE. CDR3 sequence: CASSVEVAGGPFTDTQYF. The CDR3 coding sequence is TGTGCCAGCAGCGTAGAGGTAGCGGGAGGGCCCTTCACAGATACGCAGTATTTT.

This clone occurred once. The V gene is TRBV11-2, the J gene TRBJ2-5; 7 nucleotides match TRBD2. Germline CDR1 reads SGHAT; CDR2 reads FQNNGV. V shed 6 bases and J 4 bases; nucleotides not matched to a gene: 5. The CDR3 has 13 amino acids. As DNA, the CDR3 is TGTGCCAGCAGGGGGAGGGCCGGAGAGACCCAGTACTTC. It is translated as CASRGRAGETQYF.

The chain combines TRBV6-1 with TRBJ2-3; no reliable D call. With 3 bases removed from V and 0 bases from J, the gap between germline ends came to 7 bases. This CDR3 has 14 amino acids. The germline V gene has CDR1 MNHNS and CDR2 SASEGT. The CDR3 loop reads CASSESGSTDTQYF. The CDR3 DNA reads TGTGCCAGCAGTGAGTCTGGGAGCACAGATACGCAGTATTTT.

This chain connects TRBV3-1 (or the pseudogene TRBV3-2) to TRBJ1-2; D uncertain. The germline V gene has CDR1 LGHDT and CDR2 YNNKEL (reference sequence). V was trimmed by 0 bases and J by 5 bases, leaving 10 bases between them. This CDR3 has 14 residues. CDR3 nucleotides: TGTGCCAGCAGCCAAGAGAACACGAATTATGGCTACACCTTC. It encodes CASSQENTNYGYTF.

The chain links TRBV9 to TRBJ2-1; unclear D gene. The length of the CDR3 is 11 residues. Trimming shortened V by 0 bases and J by 6 bases, and 1 base separated the two germline ends. Germline CDR1 is SGDLS and CDR2 is YYNGEE. The CDR3 spells CASSVANEQFF. CDR3 sequence (DNA): TGTGCCAGCAGCGTAGCCAATGAGCAGTTCTTC.

The chain links TRBV6-2 or TRBV6-3 to TRBJ2-2, with D tentatively TRBD1 (6 bases). This CDR3 comprises 16 residues. V shed 6 bases and J shed 4 bases, with 18 bases lying between them. CDR1 MNHEY and CDR2 SVGEGT come from the germline V gene. The CDR3 DNA reads as TGTGCCAGCAGCCCGCCCGGTCTAGGGGGCACCGGGGAGCTGTTTTTT. Encoded protein: CASSPPGLGGTGELFF.

The J gene is TRBJ2-2, the V gene TRBV7-2; TRBD2 might be the D (5 bases). Germline CDR1 reads SGHTA; CDR2 reads FQGNSA. Deletions cut 5 bases from V and 0 bases from J, with 10 bases between. The CDR3 spans 15 residues. CDR3 amino acids: CASSPVRANTGELFF. In nucleotides, the CDR3 is TGTGCCAGCAGCCCTGTGCGGGCGAACACCGGGGAGCTGTTTTTT.

The V and J genes are TRBV27 and TRBJ1-1; unclear D gene. In germline, CDR1 is MNHEY, CDR2 SMNVEV (reference sequence). The germline V and J ends were trimmed by 2 bases and 5 bases, with 15 bases remaining between them. CDR3 length equals 15 residues. The CDR3 protein is CASSLVDSSLTEAFF. The CDR3 DNA sequence: TGTGCCAGCAGTTTAGTAGATTCTTCTTTGACTGAAGCTTTCTTT.

This chain links TRBV7-9 with TRBJ1-3, with D perhaps matching TRBD1 (6 bases). In germline, CDR1 is SEHNR, CDR2 FQNEAQ (reference sequence). Trimming left V 7 bases short and J 3 bases short, with 22 bases between. This CDR3 is 17 amino acids long. CDR3 DNA: TGTGCCAGCACTCCGGTGGGGGGGCGCCTTTATGGAAACACCATATATTTT. As protein: CASTPVGGRLYGNTIYF.

V is TRBV4-3 and J is TRBJ2-1; TRBD2 matches at 9 bases. V lost 0 bases, J lost 8 bases, and 8 bases stayed unmatched. The length of the CDR3 is 16 residues. Germline values: CDR1 LGHNA, CDR2 YSLEER. The CDR3 DNA is TGCGCCAGCAGCCAAGATCGAGATAGCGGGAGTGATGAGCAGTTCTTC. Translating it yields CASSQDRDSGSDEQFF.

This rearrangement joins TRBV2 to TRBJ2-2; maybe TRBD2 (7 bases). CDR1 is SNHLY and CDR2 is FYNNEI in the germline V gene. The CDR3 totals 15 residues. V lost 4 bases, J lost 6 bases, and 15 bases lay in between. In DNA, the CDR3 is TGTGCCAGCAGTGTTGGGGGGGGGCTTTCCGGGGAGCTGTTTTTT. Amino acids: CASSVGGGLSGELFF.

V gene TRBV5-1 combines with J gene TRBJ2-5; TRBD1 matches 9 bases. Germline V gene sequence: CDR1 SGHRS, CDR2 YFSETQ. Trimming took 1 base from V and 1 from J; bases not matched to a gene: 8. This CDR3 spans 17 amino acids. CDR3 protein: CASSLHRGRDLQETQYF. CDR3 nucleotides: TGCGCCAGCAGCTTGCACAGGGGGCGAGACCTCCAAGAGACCCAGTACTTC.

V and J are TRBV2 and TRBJ1-5, with 12 nucleotides matching TRBD1. This CDR3 spans 15 amino acids. V was clipped by 4 bases and J by 5 bases; unmatched bases: 3. Germline-derived CDR1 and CDR2 are SNHLY and FYNNEI. The CDR3 DNA reads TGTGCCAGCAGTGGGGGACAGGGGGCATATCAGCCCCAGCATTTT. As protein: CASSGGQGAYQPQHF.

The J gene is TRBJ2-4, the V gene TRBV7-2; 8 positions agree with TRBD1. The CDR3 is 14 amino acids. Germline V gives CDR1 SGHTA, CDR2 FQGNSA. Unmatched junction bases numbered 7, after V lost 5 bases and J lost 7 bases. The CDR3 sequence is CASSLTGGGNIQYF. The CDR3, as DNA: TGTGCCAGCAGCCTTACAGGGGGTGGCAACATTCAGTACTTC. The full variable domain, its missing parts supplied by reference TRBV7-2 and TRBJ2-4, is GAGVSQSPSNKVTEKGKDVELRCDPISGHTALYWYRQSLGQGLEFLIYFQGNSAPDKSGLPSDRFSAERTGGSVSTLTIQRTQQEDSAVYLCASSLTGGGNIQYFGAGTRLSVL.

The chain combines TRBV12-5 with TRBJ2-7, with a tentative D call TRBD1 (6 bases). Trimming cost V 1 base and J 3 bases, with 7 bases left between them. The CDR3 covers 13 residues. The germline CDR1 and CDR2 sequences are LGHNT and FRNRAP. The CDR3 is CASGLGDNYEQYF. CDR3 coding DNA: TGTGCTAGTGGTTTGGGGGACAACTACGAGCAGTACTTC.

The V gene is TRBV27, the J gene TRBJ1-1, with 9 bases that match TRBD1. CDR1 and CDR2 (germline): MNHEY, SMNVEV (reference sequence). J was trimmed by 4 bases and V by 3 bases; bases with no gene match: 12. The CDR3 runs 17 residues. The CDR3 nucleotides read TGTGCCAGCAGTTTCAGGCCGGGACAGGGAGGGTTCACTGAAGCTTTCTTT. This gives the protein CASSFRPGQGGFTEAFF.

The CDR3 spells CASSLSSGTEAFF. The CDR3 DNA follows: TGTGCCAGCAGCCTTTCTTCGGGGACTGAAGCTTTCTTT. This chain links TRBV12-3 or TRBV12-4 with TRBJ1-1, with D uncertain. The CDR3 loop spans 13 amino acids. Trimming took off 6 bases at V and 5 bases at J, with 13 bases between the two ends.

This chain joins TRBV29-1 and TRBJ2-7; D gene uncertain. Germline-derived CDR1 and CDR2 are SQVTM and ANQGSEA. The CDR3 contains 11 residues. Trimming stripped 0 bases from V and 7 bases from J, with 7 bases between. The CDR3 DNA sequence: TGCAGCGTTGAAGACCCCGGAGAGCAGTACTTC. It yields the protein CSVEDPGEQYF.

This clone was counted a single time. This chain uses TRBV7-2 with TRBJ2-1, with 9 bases matching TRBD2. Germline V lookup: CDR1 SGHTA, CDR2 FQGNSA. The trim removed 1 base at V and 5 bases at J, leaving 6 bases unmatched. The CDR3 spans 16 residues. The CDR3 DNA follows: TGTGCCAGCAGCTTAGGCGGAGCGGGGGGTCACAATGAGCAGTTCTTC. Translation: CASSLGGAGGHNEQFF.

This chain links TRBV27 with TRBJ2-5; TRBD1 might be the D (6 bases). CDR3 size: 13 residues. Trimming cost V 5 bases and J 10 bases, with 17 bases left between them. The germline gives CDR1 MNHEY, CDR2 SMNVEV (reference sequence). Written as DNA, the CDR3 is TGTGCCAGCAGTCTTTACGTACAGGGCGACCAGTACTTC. Translation gives CASSLYVQGDQYF.

This clone has just a few counts. J is TRBJ1-1 and V is TRBV5-1; D remains ambiguous. Germline CDR1 and CDR2: SGHRS and YFSETQ. The CDR3 is made up of 14 amino acids. Trimming removed 1 base from V and 1 base from J, with 8 bases in between. In DNA, the CDR3 is TGCGCCAGCAGCTTGTTGGCAACGAACACTGAAGCTTTCTTT. This translates into CASSLLATNTEAFF.

This clone was seen just once. This sample includes further DNA sequences coding for the same CDR3. The rearrangement uses TRBV9 and TRBJ1-6; 7 bases line up with TRBD1. V was pared by 5 bases and J by 6 bases, with 20 bases of the junction left unmatched. The CDR3 loop spans 19 amino acids. Germline V gene data show CDR1 as SGDLS and CDR2 as YYNGEE. CDR3 region: CASRYQTGARNSGNSPLHF. CDR3 DNA: TGTGCCAGCAGGTATCAAACAGGGGCGAGGAATTCGGGTAATTCACCCCTCCACTTT.

This chain uses TRBV5-8 with TRBJ2-1; maybe TRBD1 (6 bases). Germline loops: CDR1 SGHTS, CDR2 YDEGEE. V lost 4 bases and J lost 12, with 14 bases in between. The CDR3 spans 12 residues. CDR3: CASSPRQDAQFF. CDR3 bases: TGTGCCAGCAGCCCTAGACAGGATGCGCAGTTCTTC.